This is a list of T cell receptor beta chains from one sample in a study of T cell repertoires in cytomegalovirus infection. Each CDR3 protein is one row after TCRdb ran MiXCR on the reads. The sample records about half a million distinct CDR3 sequences, around a third being singletons. Their recognized antigens are unknown. The sequencing here drew on cultured PBMCs, taken from culture after CMV antigen stimulation. These receptors all come from a human donor in good health (CMV status not recorded). Some clones in this sample may be carry-over from other donors' samples. The CDR3 runs from the conserved cysteine through the conserved F or W. The D gene is left open where the match is weak. Some rows have no size entry. The others give once, few or many, or a class for an expanded clone.

J gene: TRBJ2-1
D gene: .
clone size: few
V gene: TRBV4-1
CDR3 length: 12
CDR3 DNA: TGCGCCAGCAGCCAAGGGTCGCGGGAGCAGTTCTTC
CDR3 protein: CASSQGSREQFF

J gene: TRBJ2-3
D gene: .
clone size: .
V gene: TRBV10-3
CDR3 length: 14
CDR3 DNA: TGTGCCATCAGTGGAACCGGACGGACAGATACGCAGTATTTT
CDR3 protein: CAISGTGRTDTQYF

J gene: TRBJ2-7
D gene: TRBD2
clone size: few
V gene: TRBV19
CDR3 length: 17
CDR3 DNA: TGTGCCAGTAGTACACCCACCGGGGGGGTACGCTCCTACGAGCAGTACTTC
CDR3 protein: CASSTPTGGVRSYEQYF

J gene: TRBJ1-2
D gene: .
clone size: few
V gene: TRBV7-2
CDR3 length: 14
CDR3 DNA: TGTGCCAGCACCGTACCGGGCCAGGGAGGTGGCTACACCTTC
CDR3 protein: CASTVPGQGGGYTF

J gene: TRBJ2-1
D gene: TRBD2
clone size: .
V gene: TRBV20-1
CDR3 length: 14
CDR3 DNA: TGCAGTGTTACGCGGGAGGTTGGTAACAATGAGCAGTTCTTC
CDR3 protein: CSVTREVGNNEQFF

J gene: TRBJ2-3
D gene: .
clone size: .
V gene: TRBV7-3
CDR3 length: 15
CDR3 DNA: TGTGCCAGCAGCTTAATCGGTGGGAGCACAGATACGCAGTATTTT
CDR3 protein: CASSLIGGSTDTQYF

J gene: TRBJ2-4
D gene: .
clone size: .
V gene: TRBV20-1
CDR3 length: 17
CDR3 DNA: TGCAGTGCTAGAGGGGGGGCCAGTAACCTAGCCAAAAACATTCAGTACTTC
CDR3 protein: CSARGGASNLAKNIQYF

J gene: TRBJ2-1
D gene: TRBD2
clone size: .
V gene: TRBV20-1
CDR3 length: 14
CDR3 DNA: TGCAGTGCTCCTTTGGCGGGAGGGAACAATGAGCAGTTCTTC
CDR3 protein: CSAPLAGGNNEQFF

J gene: TRBJ1-2
D gene: .
clone size: .
V gene: TRBV7-2
CDR3 length: 14
CDR3 DNA: TGTGCCAGCAGCTTACCGCGGGCTAACTATGGCTACACCTTC
CDR3 protein: CASSLPRANYGYTF

J gene: TRBJ2-2
D gene: TRBD2
clone size: .
V gene: TRBV28
CDR3 length: 15
CDR3 DNA: TGTGCCAGCAGTCAGCTAGCGGAATACACCGGGGAGCTGTTTTTT
CDR3 protein: CASSQLAEYTGELFF

J gene: TRBJ2-1
D gene: .
clone size: few
V gene: TRBV28
CDR3 length: 14
CDR3 DNA: TGTGCCAGCAGCGAGGACAGCTCCTACAATGAGCAGTTCTTC
CDR3 protein: CASSEDSSYNEQFF

J gene: TRBJ1-5
D gene: .
clone size: .
V gene: TRBV19
CDR3 length: 15
CDR3 DNA: TGTGCCAGTAGTATGGACAGAAATAGCAATCAGCCCCAGCATTTT
CDR3 protein: CASSMDRNSNQPQHF

J gene: TRBJ1-2
D gene: .
clone size: .
V gene: TRBV7-2
CDR3 length: 16
CDR3 DNA: TGTGCCAGCAGCCTCACCGCATGGCAGGGTGATTATGGCTACACCTTC
CDR3 protein: CASSLTAWQGDYGYTF

J gene: TRBJ1-1
D gene: .
clone size: .
V gene: TRBV6-6
CDR3 length: 13
CDR3 DNA: TGTGCCAGCAGTTCGCGGACGGAGACTGAAGCTTTCTTT
CDR3 protein: CASSSRTETEAFF

J gene: TRBJ2-7
D gene: TRBD2
clone size: few
V gene: TRBV6-2/TRBV6-3
CDR3 length: 15
CDR3 DNA: TGTGCCAGCAGTTACGGCGGGACTAATACCTACGAGCAGTACTTC
CDR3 protein: CASSYGGTNTYEQYF

J gene: TRBJ2-1
D gene: .
clone size: .
V gene: TRBV6-1
CDR3 length: 14
CDR3 DNA: TGTGCCAGCACCGCCCTTAGGACGACGGGTGAGCAGTTCTTC
CDR3 protein: CASTALRTTGEQFF